Sequencing of this T cell receptor (beta chain) was carried out in a study of shared clonotypes between healthy human individuals. Background on the study: Donors consisted of two women and three men between 18 and 49. CD4 naive and memory got three plates each, CD8 naive two, CD8 memory one.

An approximately 200 ng quantity of DNA, 25,000 to 30,000 T cell genomes, went into the sorted-subset replicate PCRs. Per the original methods: ImmunoSEQ yielded junction-only sequences lacking quality scores, so filtering differed. TCRdb's copy holds only in-frame clones and misses some; the assay was immunoSEQ multiplex PCR. From that table come the V and J calls and clone size; the DNA was used to work out D and trimming. The table lists over a million clones, approximately 96% of them singletons. The germline gives CDR1 MNHEY, CDR2 SMNVEV (reference sequence). CDR3 length: 14 amino acids. V was shortened by 10 bases and J by 0 bases, with 10 bases between the two germline ends.

Source material: naive CD4+ T cells sorted from blood. Subset given: CD45RA+ positively selected. This chain joins TRBV27 and TRBJ2-6, with a weak D call TRBD1 (6 bases). This receptor was obtained from a man aged 25 to 45 in good health. As DNA, the CDR3 is TGTGCCACCAGGACAGCCTCTGGGGCCAACGTCCTGACTTTC. Protein: CATRTASGANVLTF.